These 2 T cell receptor beta chains originate from one sample sequenced in a study of T cells in Graves' hyperthyroidism and ophthalmopathy. Using RNA transcripts as the source, TCR beta CDR3 regions were amplified. An initial round of RT-PCR targeting the TCR CDR3 relied on the HTBI primer set. TCRdb re-called the multiplex PCR reads with MiXCR, one entry per CDR3 protein. The data show roughly 600,000 distinct CDR3 sequences, roughly 15% seen once. The sequencing input was blood. These TCRs come from a woman aged 45-59 years with Graves' ophthalmopathy.

This clonotype was detected many times. V usage is TRBV6-1 and J usage is TRBJ2-3; TRBD2 matches at 11 bases. This CDR3 contains 15 residues. V shed 2 bases, J shed 4 bases, and the junction held 2 bases outside the gene matches. Germline V gives CDR1 MNHNS, CDR2 SASEGT. CDR3 residues: CASSELAGGADTQYF. DNA of the CDR3: TGTGCCAGCAGTGAACTAGCGGGAGGTGCAGATACGCAGTATTTT.

The V and J genes are TRBV15 and TRBJ2-7; D unresolved. Germline V gives CDR1 LNHNV, CDR2 YYDKDF (reference sequence). V was shortened by 0 bases and J by 2 bases, with 17 bases between the two germline ends. The CDR3 is 17 residues long. CDR3 region: CATSRDLADSPPYEQYF. The CDR3 nucleotides read TGTGCCACCAGCAGAGATCTGGCTGACTCCCCCCCCTACGAGCAGTACTTC.